This T cell receptor delta chain was sequenced during a study of gamma-delta T cells after stem cell transplantation. This CDR3 is 19 amino acids long. Germline CDR1 and CDR2: GEAIGNYY and EKD. A remark on this clone: The translation of this DNA and the TCRdb protein of a much larger clone differ at residue 17, probably owing to a read error; the protein shown here is translated from the DNA.

TCRdb re-processed the RT-PCR reads via CATT. The repertoire holds around 1,300 delta-chain clones, with approximately 5.1% as singletons. This chain uses TRDV2 with TRDJ1; 9 nucleotides line up with TRDD3. This sequence was found in a human donor. It is not recorded whose cells these are; they may come from a transplant donor. The material sequenced was gamma-delta T cells. Here the CDR3 DNA reads TGTGCCTGTGACACCCTCGGGGCACTGGGGGACTCCCTCGCAGTAAAACCCATCTTT. This codes for CACDTLGALGDSLAVKPIF.